The clone carrying this T cell receptor (beta chain) came up a few times. Per the original methods: Reference gene primer amplification yielded estimated nucleated cell counts. The protocol was immunoSEQ multiplex PCR, while the TCRdb copy is restricted to in-frame clones and leaves out a portion. V and J calls and clone size are as listed in that table; D and trimming were resolved from the DNA. In the table there are about 85,000 clones, around 90% of which are singletons. This entry is derived from a study of blood T cell repertoires in COVID-19. Study at large: Samples of COVID-19 (acute and convalescent) were obtained from the United States, Italy and Spain. The cDNA or gDNA used as material had been derived from T cells, B-cell-depleted T cells, or PBMCs.

The CDR3 has 13 residues. The V end lost 1 base, the J end lost 10 bases, and 10 bases lay between the germline ends. Germline lookup yields CDR1 KGHDR and CDR2 SFDVKD. The sequenced material came from peripheral blood. This receptor was identified in a woman aged 80 or older with active or convalescent COVID-19. The chain couples TRBV24-1 to TRBJ2-1; D possibly corresponds to TRBD2 (5 bases). The CDR3 loop is CATSDFLGLEQFF. The CDR3 DNA is TGTGCCACCAGTGATTTCCTAGGACTCGAGCAGTTCTTC.